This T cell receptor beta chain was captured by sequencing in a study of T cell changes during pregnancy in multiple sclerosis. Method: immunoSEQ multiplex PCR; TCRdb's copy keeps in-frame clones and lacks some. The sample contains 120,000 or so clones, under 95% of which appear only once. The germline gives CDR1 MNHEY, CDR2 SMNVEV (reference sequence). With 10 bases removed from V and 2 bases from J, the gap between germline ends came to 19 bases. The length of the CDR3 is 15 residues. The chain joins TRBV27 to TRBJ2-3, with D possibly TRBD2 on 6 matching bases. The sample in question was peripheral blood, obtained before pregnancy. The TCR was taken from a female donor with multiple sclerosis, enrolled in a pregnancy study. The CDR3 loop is CATSRARGSTDTQYF. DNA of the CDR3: TGTGCCACCTCTCGCGCGCGGGGATCCACAGATACGCAGTATTTT.